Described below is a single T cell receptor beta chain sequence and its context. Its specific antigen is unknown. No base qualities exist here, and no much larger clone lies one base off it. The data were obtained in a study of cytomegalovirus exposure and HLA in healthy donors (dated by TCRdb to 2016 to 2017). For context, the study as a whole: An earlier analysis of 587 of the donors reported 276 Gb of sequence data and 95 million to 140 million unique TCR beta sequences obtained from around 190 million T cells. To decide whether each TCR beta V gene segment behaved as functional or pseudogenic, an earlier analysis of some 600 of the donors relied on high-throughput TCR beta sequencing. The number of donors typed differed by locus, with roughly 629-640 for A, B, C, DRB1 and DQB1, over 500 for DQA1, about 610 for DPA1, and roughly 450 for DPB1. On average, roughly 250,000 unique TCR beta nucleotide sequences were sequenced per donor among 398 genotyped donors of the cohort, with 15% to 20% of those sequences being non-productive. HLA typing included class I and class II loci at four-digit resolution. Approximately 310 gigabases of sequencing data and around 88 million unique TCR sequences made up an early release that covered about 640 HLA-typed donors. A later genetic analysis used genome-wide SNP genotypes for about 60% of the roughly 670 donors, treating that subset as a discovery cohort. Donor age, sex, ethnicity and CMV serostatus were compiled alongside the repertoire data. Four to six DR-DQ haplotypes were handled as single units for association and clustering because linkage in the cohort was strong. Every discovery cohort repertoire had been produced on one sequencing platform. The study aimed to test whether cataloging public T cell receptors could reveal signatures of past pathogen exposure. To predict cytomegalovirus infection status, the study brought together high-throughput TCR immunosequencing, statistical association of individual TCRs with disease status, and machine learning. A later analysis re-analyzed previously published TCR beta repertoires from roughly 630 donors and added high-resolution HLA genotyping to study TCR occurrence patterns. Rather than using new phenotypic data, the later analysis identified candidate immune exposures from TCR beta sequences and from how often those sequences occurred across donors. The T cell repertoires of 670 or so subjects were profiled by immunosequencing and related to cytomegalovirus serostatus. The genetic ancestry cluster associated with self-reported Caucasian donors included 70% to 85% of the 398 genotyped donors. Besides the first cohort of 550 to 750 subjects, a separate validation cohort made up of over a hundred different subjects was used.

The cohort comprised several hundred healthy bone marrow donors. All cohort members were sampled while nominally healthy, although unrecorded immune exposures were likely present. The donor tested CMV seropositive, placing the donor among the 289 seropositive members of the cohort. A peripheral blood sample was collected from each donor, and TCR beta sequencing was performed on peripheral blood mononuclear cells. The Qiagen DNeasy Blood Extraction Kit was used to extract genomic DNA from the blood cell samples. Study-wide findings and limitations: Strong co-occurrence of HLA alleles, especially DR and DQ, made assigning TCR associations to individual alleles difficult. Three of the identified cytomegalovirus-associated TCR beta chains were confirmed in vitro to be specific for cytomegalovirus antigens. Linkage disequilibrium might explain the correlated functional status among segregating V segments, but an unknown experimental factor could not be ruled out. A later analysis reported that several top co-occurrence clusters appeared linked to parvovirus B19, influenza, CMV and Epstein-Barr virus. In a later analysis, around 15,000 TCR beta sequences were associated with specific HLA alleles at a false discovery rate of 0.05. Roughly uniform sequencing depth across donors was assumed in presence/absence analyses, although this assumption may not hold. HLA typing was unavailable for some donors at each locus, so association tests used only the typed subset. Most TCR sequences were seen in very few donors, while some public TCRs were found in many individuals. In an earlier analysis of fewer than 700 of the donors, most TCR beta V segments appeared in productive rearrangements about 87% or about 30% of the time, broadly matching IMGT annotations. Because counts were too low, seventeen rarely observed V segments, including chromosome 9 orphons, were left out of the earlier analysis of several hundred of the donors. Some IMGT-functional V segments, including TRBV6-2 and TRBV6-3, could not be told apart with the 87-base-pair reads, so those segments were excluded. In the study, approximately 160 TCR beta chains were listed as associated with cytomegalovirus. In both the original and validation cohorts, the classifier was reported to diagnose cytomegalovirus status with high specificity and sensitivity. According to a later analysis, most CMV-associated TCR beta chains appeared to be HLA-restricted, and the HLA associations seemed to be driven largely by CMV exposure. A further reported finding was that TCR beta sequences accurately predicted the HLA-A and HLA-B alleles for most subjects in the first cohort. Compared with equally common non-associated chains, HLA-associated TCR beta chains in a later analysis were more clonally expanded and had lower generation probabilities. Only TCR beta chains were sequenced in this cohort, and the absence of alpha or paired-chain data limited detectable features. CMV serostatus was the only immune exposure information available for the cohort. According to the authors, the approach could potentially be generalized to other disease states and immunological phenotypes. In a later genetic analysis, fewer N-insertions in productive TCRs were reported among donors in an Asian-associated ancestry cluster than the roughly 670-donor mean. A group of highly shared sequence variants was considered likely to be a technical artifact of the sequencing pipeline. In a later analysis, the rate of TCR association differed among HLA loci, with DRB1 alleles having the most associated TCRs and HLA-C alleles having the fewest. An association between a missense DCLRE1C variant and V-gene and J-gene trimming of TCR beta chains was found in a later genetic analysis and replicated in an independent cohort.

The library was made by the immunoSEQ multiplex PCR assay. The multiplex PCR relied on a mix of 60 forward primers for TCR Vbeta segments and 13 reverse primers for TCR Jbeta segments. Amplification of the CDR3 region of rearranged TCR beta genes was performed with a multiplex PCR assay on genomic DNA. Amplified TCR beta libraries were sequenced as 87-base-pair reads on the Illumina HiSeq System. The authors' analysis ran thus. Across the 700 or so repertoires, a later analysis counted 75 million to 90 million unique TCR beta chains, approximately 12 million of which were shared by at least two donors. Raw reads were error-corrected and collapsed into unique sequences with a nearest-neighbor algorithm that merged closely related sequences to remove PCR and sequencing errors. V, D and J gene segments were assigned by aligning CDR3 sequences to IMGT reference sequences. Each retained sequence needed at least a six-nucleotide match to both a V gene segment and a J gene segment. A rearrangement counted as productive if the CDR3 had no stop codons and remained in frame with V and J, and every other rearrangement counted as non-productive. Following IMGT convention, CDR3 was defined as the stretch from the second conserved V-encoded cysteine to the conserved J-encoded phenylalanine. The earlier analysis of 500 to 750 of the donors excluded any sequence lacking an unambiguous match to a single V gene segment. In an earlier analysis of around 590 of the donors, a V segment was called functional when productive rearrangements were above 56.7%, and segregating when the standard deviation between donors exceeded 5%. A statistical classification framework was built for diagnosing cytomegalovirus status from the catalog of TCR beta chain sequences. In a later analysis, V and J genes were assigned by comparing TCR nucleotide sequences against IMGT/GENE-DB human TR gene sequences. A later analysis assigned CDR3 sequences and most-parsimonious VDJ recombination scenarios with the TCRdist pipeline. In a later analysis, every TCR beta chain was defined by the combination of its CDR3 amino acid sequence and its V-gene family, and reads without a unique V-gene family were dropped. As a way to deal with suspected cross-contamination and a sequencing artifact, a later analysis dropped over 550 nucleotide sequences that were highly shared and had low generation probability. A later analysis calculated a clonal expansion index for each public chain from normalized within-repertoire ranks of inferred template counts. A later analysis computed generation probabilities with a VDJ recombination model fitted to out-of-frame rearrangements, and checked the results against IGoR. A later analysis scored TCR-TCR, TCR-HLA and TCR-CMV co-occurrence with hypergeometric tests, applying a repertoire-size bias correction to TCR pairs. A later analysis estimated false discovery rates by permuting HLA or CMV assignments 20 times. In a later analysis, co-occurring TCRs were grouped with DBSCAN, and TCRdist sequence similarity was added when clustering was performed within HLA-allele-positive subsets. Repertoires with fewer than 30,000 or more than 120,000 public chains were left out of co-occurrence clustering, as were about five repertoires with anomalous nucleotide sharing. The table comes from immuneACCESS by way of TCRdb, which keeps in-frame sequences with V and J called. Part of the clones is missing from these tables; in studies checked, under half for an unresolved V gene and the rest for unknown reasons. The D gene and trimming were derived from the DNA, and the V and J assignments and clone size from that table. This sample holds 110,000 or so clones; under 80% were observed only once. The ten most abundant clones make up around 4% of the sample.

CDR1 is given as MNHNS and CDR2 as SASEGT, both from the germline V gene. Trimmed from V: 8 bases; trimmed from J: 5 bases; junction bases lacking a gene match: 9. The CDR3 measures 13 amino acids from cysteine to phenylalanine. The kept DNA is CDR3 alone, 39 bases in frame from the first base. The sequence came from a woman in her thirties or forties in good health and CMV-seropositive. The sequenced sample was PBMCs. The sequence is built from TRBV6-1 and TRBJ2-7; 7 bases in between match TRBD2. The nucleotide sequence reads TGTGCCAGCGAGGGACTAATGGGTAACGAGCAGTACTTC. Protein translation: CASEGLMGNEQYF.